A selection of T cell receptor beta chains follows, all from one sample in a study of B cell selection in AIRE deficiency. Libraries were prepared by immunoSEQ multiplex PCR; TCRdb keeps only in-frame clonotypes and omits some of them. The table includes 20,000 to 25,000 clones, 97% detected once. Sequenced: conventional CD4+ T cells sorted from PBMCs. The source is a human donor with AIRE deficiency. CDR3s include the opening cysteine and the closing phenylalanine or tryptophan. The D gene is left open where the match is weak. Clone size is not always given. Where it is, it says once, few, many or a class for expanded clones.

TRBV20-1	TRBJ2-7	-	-	TGCAGTGCTACTCAGGCCGAGCAGTACTTC	CSATQAEQYF
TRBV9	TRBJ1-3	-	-	TGTGCCAGCAGCGTAGCAGGTATCTCTGGAAACACCATATATTTT	CASSVAGISGNTIYF
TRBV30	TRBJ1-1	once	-	TGTGCCTGGTTCCGTCGAACTTCCGGGGGAGAGAACACTGAAGCTTTCTTT	CAWFRRTSGGENTEAFF
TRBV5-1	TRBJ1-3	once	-	TGCGCCAGCAGGGAGGGCCGGGTCTCTGGAAACACCATATATTTT	CASREGRVSGNTIYF
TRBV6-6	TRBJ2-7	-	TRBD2	TGTGCCAGCAGTTTACTAGCGGGAGTGTACGAGCAGTACTTC	CASSLLAGVYEQYF
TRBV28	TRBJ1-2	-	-	TGTGCCAGCAGTTCCGGGGCTCTAGACGCTAACTATGGCTACACCTTC	CASSSGALDANYGYTF
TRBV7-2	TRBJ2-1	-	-	TGTGCCAGCAGCCGTACCGGGACCTACCCCAATGAGCAGTTCTTC	CASSRTGTYPNEQFF
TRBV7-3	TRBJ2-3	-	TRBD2	TGTGCCAGCAGCTTAAGGGTGAGCGGGACGGGCACAGATACGCAGTATTTT	CASSLRVSGTGTDTQYF
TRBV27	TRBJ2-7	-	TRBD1	TGTGCCAGCAGTTTAGAGGGGGCCCTTGTAAAGCAGTACTTC	CASSLEGALVKQYF
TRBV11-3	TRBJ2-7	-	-	TGTGCCAGCAGCCCCAGTGGGGGCTCCTACGAGCAGTACTTC	CASSPSGGSYEQYF
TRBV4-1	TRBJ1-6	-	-	TGCGCCAGCAGCCAAGATTCTCCAGGAGACAGGTATAATTCACCCCTCCACTTT	CASSQDSPGDRYNSPLHF
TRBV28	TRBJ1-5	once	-	TGTGCCAGCAGTTTAGAGGGGCTTTATCAGCCCCAGCATTTT	CASSLEGLYQPQHF
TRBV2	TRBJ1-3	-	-	TGTGCCAGCAGTGGGACGGTCTCTGGAAACACCATATATTTT	CASSGTVSGNTIYF
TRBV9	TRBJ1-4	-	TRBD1	TGTGCCAGCAGCTCTTTTGCCCAGGGGGGACCGAATGAAAAACTGTTTTTT	CASSSFAQGGPNEKLFF
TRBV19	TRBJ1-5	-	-	TGTGCCAGTAACCTAAATCGGCAGCCCCAGCATTTT	CASNLNRQPQHF
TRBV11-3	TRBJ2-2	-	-	TGTGCCAGCAGCTTAGACTTAGGACACTCGAACACCGGGGAGCTGTTTTTT	CASSLDLGHSNTGELFF
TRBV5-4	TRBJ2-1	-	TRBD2	TGTGCCAGCAGCTTGGCCGGGCTAGCGGCTTATGAGCAGTTCTTC	CASSLAGLAAYEQFF
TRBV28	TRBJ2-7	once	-	TGTGCCAGCAACCAGGGGGGAAGTCACGAGCAGTACTTC	CASNQGGSHEQYF
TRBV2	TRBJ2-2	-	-	TGTGCCAGCAGTGAAGCGCTTCATGGGGGGGGGCCGCTGTTTTTT	CASSEALHGGGPLFF
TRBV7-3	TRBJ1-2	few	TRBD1	TGTGCCAGCAGTTTCGACAGGGCCTATGGCTACACCTTC	CASSFDRAYGYTF
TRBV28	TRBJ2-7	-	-	TGTGCCAGCCGGTATGGCGACGAGCAGTACTTC	CASRYGDEQYF
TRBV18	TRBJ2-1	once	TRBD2	TGTGCCAGCTCACCACAGGGCGGGAGCAGTTATGAGCAGTTCTTC	CASSPQGGSSYEQFF
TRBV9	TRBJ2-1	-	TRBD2	TGTGCCAGCAGCCCAACTAGCGGGAGTCTCCCCCACAATGAGCAGTTCTTC	CASSPTSGSLPHNEQFF
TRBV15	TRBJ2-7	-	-	TGTGCCACCAGCAGAGTTGGAGGACAGACATACGAGCAGTACTTC	CATSRVGGQTYEQYF
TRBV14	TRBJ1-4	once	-	TGTGCCAGCAGCCAACCGAACCCAGAAAAACTGTTTTTT	CASSQPNPEKLFF
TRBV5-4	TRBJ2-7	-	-	TGTGCCAGCAGCTTGGCGAATGCCGGAGGAACCTACGAGCAGTACTTC	CASSLANAGGTYEQYF
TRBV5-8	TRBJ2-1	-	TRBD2	TGTGCCAGCAGCTTTTGGGACAGGGGACTAGCGGGAGAGGATGAGCAGTTCTTC	CASSFWDRGLAGEDEQFF
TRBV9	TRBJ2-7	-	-	TGTGCCAGCAGCGGGGGGGACATAACCTACGAGCAGTACTTC	CASSGGDITYEQYF
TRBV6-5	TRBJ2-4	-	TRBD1	TGTGCCAGCAGTCCCGACAGGGACGGGGAAAACATTCAGTACTTC	CASSPDRDGENIQYF
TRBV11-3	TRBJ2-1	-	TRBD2	TGTGCCAGCAGCTTACACGGGACTAGCGGGGTTTACAATGAGCAGTTCTTC	CASSLHGTSGVYNEQFF
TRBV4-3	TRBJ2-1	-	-	TGCGCCAGCAGCCAAGTTGACAGGTACAATGAGCAGTTCTTC	CASSQVDRYNEQFF